A selection of T cell receptor beta chains follows, all from one sample in a study of OX40 agonist ivuxolimab in advanced cancers. Generated by immunoSEQ multiplex PCR, the TCRdb table keeps only in-frame clones and is missing some. The sample records about 74,000 clones, approximately 88% being singletons. The sequencing here drew on CD4+ or CD8+ T cells sorted from blood, taken in a trial of the OX40 agonist ivuxolimab. The receptors originated from an adult with an advanced solid tumor such as melanoma, head and neck, liver or kidney cancer. Both conserved end residues are part of each CDR3. Fields, in order: V gene, D gene, clone size, J gene, CDR3 protein, CDR3 DNA. D genes are given only for firm matches. Size is omitted from some rows. Given values are once, few, many or a class for expanded clones.

V: TRBV6-5
D: TRBD1
size: -
J: TRBJ2-7
CDR3: CASSYVAGGLYEQYF
DNA: TGTGCCAGCAGTTACGTGGCAGGGGGCTTATACGAGCAGTACTTC

V: TRBV6-1
D: TRBD2
size: -
J: TRBJ2-1
CDR3: CASLQLAVHEQFF
DNA: TGTGCCAGCCTCCAACTAGCGGTCCATGAGCAGTTCTTC

V: TRBV2
D: -
size: -
J: TRBJ1-2
CDR3: CASSHPGEIVDGYTF
DNA: TGTGCCAGCAGCCACCCAGGGGAAATCGTTGATGGCTACACCTTC

V: TRBV2
D: TRBD2
size: -
J: TRBJ2-3
CDR3: CASSVAGGRADTQYF
DNA: TGTGCCAGCAGTGTAGCGGGAGGGCGGGCAGATACGCAGTATTTT

V: TRBV28
D: -
size: -
J: TRBJ2-5
CDR3: CASSLVRVGETQYF
DNA: TGTGCCAGCAGTTTGGTAAGGGTGGGAGAGACCCAGTACTTC

V: TRBV9
D: TRBD1
size: -
J: TRBJ2-7
CDR3: CASSPRDRGYYEQYF
DNA: TGTGCCAGCAGCCCCAGGGACAGGGGTTACTACGAGCAGTACTTC

V: TRBV4-2
D: TRBD2
size: -
J: TRBJ2-5
CDR3: CASSLSQREVETQYF
DNA: TGTGCCAGCAGCTTGTCGCAGCGGGAGGTGGAGACCCAGTACTTC

V: TRBV15
D: TRBD2
size: once
J: TRBJ2-1
CDR3: CATSPGGREYNEQFF
DNA: TGTGCCACCAGCCCCGGCGGGAGGGAATACAATGAGCAGTTCTTC

V: TRBV2
D: -
size: -
J: TRBJ2-2
CDR3: CASIRGSPTGELFF
DNA: TGTGCCAGCATTCGCGGATCCCCCACCGGGGAGCTGTTTTTT

V: TRBV7-9
D: -
size: -
J: TRBJ1-3
CDR3: CASSLAGINGGNTIYF
DNA: TGTGCCAGCAGCTTAGCCGGGATTAACGGGGGAAACACCATATATTTT

V: TRBV6-5
D: TRBD1
size: once
J: TRBJ1-1
CDR3: CASSRQGSNTEAFF
DNA: TGTGCCAGCAGTCGACAGGGCTCGAACACTGAAGCTTTCTTT

V: TRBV6-5
D: -
size: medium-sized
J: TRBJ2-2
CDR3: CASRYGVSGELFF
DNA: TGTGCCAGCAGATACGGCGTTTCCGGGGAGCTGTTTTTT

V: TRBV11-2
D: -
size: -
J: TRBJ2-3
CDR3: CASSLDPGPQYF
DNA: TGTGCCAGCAGCTTAGACCCGGGGCCGCAGTATTTT

V: TRBV2
D: TRBD1
size: -
J: TRBJ2-5
CDR3: CASSGDRGPKDF
DNA: TGTGCCAGCAGTGGGGACAGGGGGCCCAAGGACTTC

V: TRBV28
D: TRBD1
size: -
J: TRBJ2-3
CDR3: CASTKTGGAGDTQYF
DNA: TGTGCCAGCACCAAGACAGGGGGCGCGGGAGATACGCAGTATTTT

V: TRBV7-2
D: -
size: once
J: TRBJ2-4
CDR3: CASSLMGATGGNIQYF
DNA: TGTGCCAGCAGCTTAATGGGGGCCACGGGGGGAAACATTCAGTACTTC

V: TRBV5-1
D: -
size: -
J: TRBJ2-5
CDR3: CASRADYQGTQYF
DNA: TGCGCCAGCAGAGCGGACTATCAGGGCACCCAGTACTTC

V: TRBV28
D: -
size: -
J: TRBJ2-6
CDR3: CASSGLGVPGANVLTF
DNA: TGTGCCAGCAGCGGGCTAGGGGTTCCTGGGGCCAACGTCCTGACTTTC

V: TRBV7-3
D: TRBD1
size: few
J: TRBJ1-1
CDR3: CASSPDRGRVTEAFF
DNA: TGTGCCAGCAGCCCGGACAGGGGGCGCGTCACTGAAGCTTTCTTT

V: TRBV7-2
D: -
size: -
J: TRBJ2-4
CDR3: CASSPSPPKNIQYF
DNA: TGTGCCAGCAGCCCCTCCCCCCCCAAAAACATTCAGTACTTC

V: TRBV6-1
D: TRBD1
size: -
J: TRBJ2-2
CDR3: CASSAGTVEGELFF
DNA: TGTGCCAGCAGTGCCGGGACAGTCGAGGGGGAGCTGTTTTTT